This T cell receptor beta chain was documented in a study of blood T cells in healthy people across ages. Alongside a J-beta primer mix, a sample-barcoded 5' primer served in a second PCR lasting roughly 6 to 11 cycles. TCRdb reprocessed the 5' RACE reads via MiXCR and lists one record per CDR3 protein. The sample has more than 650,000 distinct CDR3 sequences, 25% to 30% seen once. Extracted total RNA amounted to at least 6 micrograms for each sample. Germline CDR1 and CDR2: SGHDN and FVKESK. The CDR3 length is 19 residues. Deletions cut 4 bases from V and 2 bases from J, with 26 bases between. These data also featured in a second study, about T cells of mothers and their children.

The chain employs TRBV14 and TRBJ1-2; D is possibly TRBD1 (6 bases). This TCR was recovered from a boy aged 10-17 years in good health. Source material: blood. This CDR3 is CASSRRRGRSNWENYGYTF. The CDR3 region has the DNA TGTGCCAGCAGCCGTCGCAGGGGAAGGTCCAACTGGGAGAACTATGGCTACACCTTC.